This paragraph reports one TCR beta chain. These data originate in a study of blood T cell repertoires in COVID-19. The CDR3 length is 16 residues. V shed 0 bases and J 8 bases; nucleotides not matched to a gene: 10. CDR1 and CDR2 from the germline V gene are SGHTA and FQGNSA. Study members were between about 18 and 95 years old and lived in about two dozen US regions. The assay was immunoSEQ multiplex PCR, and TCRdb's table has in-frame clones only and misses some. The data hold 260,000 or so clones, with approximately 88% observed a single time. Sequencing was done on a sample of PBMCs or T cells enriched from blood (not recorded which). This receptor was taken from a middle-aged woman with acute COVID-19. The chain recombines TRBV7-2 with TRBJ2-1, with 7 bases identical to TRBD2. The CDR3 reads CASSLAAGTIPDEQFF. CDR3 bases: TGTGCCAGCAGCTTAGCGGCCGGGACTATCCCCGATGAGCAGTTCTTC.